This T cell receptor beta chain was identified during a study of shared clonotypes between healthy human individuals. Study-level background: The study used three CD4 naive, three CD4 memory, two CD8 naive and one CD8 memory plate per donor. Findings of the study overall: The donor pool, a small one, limited the genetic and exposure-history diversity represented. Several donors showed sharing of about 4.6% of naive CD4 clonotypes. Rarefaction indicated that sorted-subset sequencing remained incomplete although depth was large.

Assay used: immunoSEQ multiplex PCR; TCRdb lists only in-frame clones, some missing. The repertoire holds around 2.1 million clones, with around 95% as singletons. The CDR3 loop spans 14 amino acids. Germline-derived CDR1 and CDR2 are SGHTA and FQGTGA. The germline V and J ends were trimmed by 4 bases and 8 bases, with 18 bases remaining between them. As to this clone: Its antigen is currently unknown.

The rearrangement joins TRBV7-3 to TRBJ2-7; D not certain. The clonotype comes from a man between 18 and 29 years old in good health. Sequenced sample: naive CD4+ T cells sorted from blood. Subset: CD45RA+ positively selected. The CDR3 sequence: CASSSLRDGEKQYF. CDR3 coding DNA: TGTGCCAGCAGCTCCCTTCGCGACGGAGAGAAGCAGTACTTC.